Below are 24 T cell receptor beta chains sequenced from a single sample in a study of molecular identifiers for immune sequencing clone quantification. In TCRdb, the PCR reads were re-called with MiXCR into one record per CDR3 protein. In the table there are some 320,000 distinct CDR3 sequences, about 20% of which are singletons. The sample consisted of naive CD8+ T cells from blood, with Jurkat cell RNA spiked in. Described subset: FACS-sorted CD8+CD4-CCR7+CD45RA+ naive T cells. These receptors came from a human donor in good health. Some libraries in this study had Jurkat cell RNA spiked in.

This clonotype was counted many times. The rearrangement uses TRBV6-5 and TRBJ2-7; D possibly matches TRBD1 or TRBD2 (5 bases each). The germline V and J ends were trimmed by 0 bases and 4 bases, with 16 bases remaining between them. CDR1 MNHEY and CDR2 SVGAGI come from the germline V gene. The CDR3 covers 16 residues. The CDR3 loop is CASSYSGPGHSYEQYF. CDR3 sequence (DNA): TGTGCCAGCAGTTACTCTGGCCCGGGGCACTCTTACGAGCAGTACTTC.

This clonotype was recorded at least ten times. The V and J genes are TRBV6-6 and TRBJ2-3, with TRBD1 as a possible D gene (5 bases). The CDR3 totals 15 residues. Germline V gives CDR1 MNHNY, CDR2 SVGAGI (reference sequence). Trimming stripped 5 bases from V and 3 bases from J, with 15 bases between. The CDR3 DNA reads as TGTGCCAGCAGTGATCAGGGATTTCCGACAGATACGCAGTATTTT. Its protein is CASSDQGFPTDTQYF.

There are many counts of this clonotype. The gene calls are TRBV4-1 and TRBJ2-3; no definite D call. This CDR3 spans 15 amino acids. Germline assignment: CDR1 MGHRA and CDR2 YSYEKL. V lost 0 bases to trimming and J lost 1 base, with 8 bases between them. The CDR3 protein is CASSQENRGTDTQYF. CDR3 in DNA: TGCGCCAGCAGCCAAGAGAACCGAGGCACAGATACGCAGTATTTT.

There are many counts of this clonotype. This sequence joins TRBV7-9 and TRBJ2-5; 9 nucleotides align to TRBD2. The CDR3 extends over 15 amino acids. V shed 3 bases, J shed 0 bases, and the junction held 2 bases outside the gene matches. CDR1 and CDR2 (germline): SEHNR, FQNEAQ (reference sequence). CDR3 region: CASSFLAGYQETQYF. CDR3 DNA sequence: TGTGCCAGCAGCTTTCTAGCGGGGTACCAAGAGACCCAGTACTTC.

This clonotype was detected a few times. The rearrangement links TRBV6-2 or TRBV6-3 to TRBJ1-1; D remains unclear. From germline, CDR1 is MNHEY and CDR2 SVGEGT. Trimming took off 2 bases at V and 0 bases at J, with 10 bases between the two ends. This CDR3 has 15 amino acids. For the CDR3, the DNA is TGTGCCAGCAGTTACGTGGGCGGCTTGAACACTGAAGCTTTCTTT. Its protein product is CASSYVGGLNTEAFF.

The chain recombines TRBV19 with TRBJ2-1; 8 nucleotides align to TRBD1. In germline, CDR1 is LNHDA, CDR2 SQIVND (reference sequence). The J segment lost 6 bases and the V segment lost 5 bases, leaving 6 bases of the junction unmatched. The CDR3 consists of 14 residues. CDR3 coding DNA: TGTGCCAGTAGTTCGGTGACAGGGGCCAATGAGCAGTTCTTC. This translates into CASSSVTGANEQFF.

In the case of this clonotype: A much larger clone is a single base away; this may be a read error. The rearrangement links TRBV7-9 to TRBJ2-1; 8 bases are a match to TRBD2. Germline V gene lookup returns CDR1 SEHNR and CDR2 FQNEAQ (reference sequence). The CDR3 is 20 residues long. V lost 5 bases, J lost 1 base, and 19 bases stayed unmatched. CDR3 sequence reads: CASSPAGTGGGTGSYNEQFF. The DNA of the CDR3 is TGTGCCAGCAGCCCCGCCGGGACTGGCGGGGGGACGGGGTCCTACAATGAGCAGTTCTTC.

This clonotype was counted many times. The chain links TRBV4-2 to TRBJ2-7, with 8 positions matching TRBD2. CDR1 is LGHNA, CDR2 YNFKEQ, per germline. The V segment lost 1 base and the J segment 2 bases; nucleotides outside the gene matches: 4. The CDR3 extends over 15 amino acids. The CDR3 DNA reads as TGTGCCAGCAGCCAAGGGGCGGGGGGACCCTACGAGCAGTACTTC. Translating it yields CASSQGAGGPYEQYF.

This clonotype was recorded many times. The CDR3 nucleotides are TGTGCCAGCAGTTATCCGGGCCAGCCCCAGCATTTT. Residues: CASSYPGQPQHF. The chain carries TRBV6-5 and TRBJ1-5; D remains unclear. Looked up from germline, CDR1 is MNHEY and CDR2 is SVGAGI. With 3 bases removed from V and 7 bases from J, the gap between germline ends came to 7 bases. The CDR3 contains 12 residues.

This clonotype was counted ten times or more. The CDR3 bases are TGTGCCAGCAGTAGCTCGCGGGCAGGGCCCGAGCAGTACTTC. Protein sequence: CASSSSRAGPEQYF. This sequence joins TRBV12-3 or TRBV12-4 and TRBJ2-7; either TRBD1 or TRBD2 may supply D (5 bases each). Trimming stripped 5 bases from V and 6 bases from J, with 17 bases between. The CDR3 sequence is 14 residues long.

This clonotype has ten or more counts. The chain recombines TRBV7-9 with TRBJ2-6; perhaps TRBD1 as D (5 bases). Germline CDR1 reads SEHNR; CDR2 reads FQNEAQ (reference sequence). The CDR3 has 16 residues. The V end was cut by 1 base, the J end by 0 bases, with 7 bases between. The DNA of the CDR3 is TGTGCCAGCAGCTTAGGGGGCAGCTCTGGGGCCAACGTCCTGACTTTC. Amino acid sequence: CASSLGGSSGANVLTF.

The sample holds a few counts of this clonotype. The chain links TRBV13 to TRBJ2-7; TRBD1 aligns across 7 bases. With V trimmed by 5 bases and J by 3 bases, 7 bases remained unmatched. This CDR3 is built from 14 residues. The V gene's germline CDR1 is PRHDT and CDR2 FYEKMQ (reference sequence). The CDR3 DNA reads TGTGCCAGCAGCCCCGGGACAGCGCTCTACGAGCAGTACTTC. This translates into CASSPGTALYEQYF.

This clonotype was observed many times. The rearrangement links TRBV30 to TRBJ2-3; no firm D call. The CDR3 runs 14 residues. The V end was cut by 2 bases, the J end by 2 bases, with 11 bases between. From germline, CDR1 is GTSNPN and CDR2 SVGIG (reference sequence). CDR3 residues: CAWSSTAITDTQYF. The CDR3 bases are TGTGCCTGGAGTAGTACCGCTATCACAGATACGCAGTATTTT.

In this sample, this clonotype turned up many times. The chain carries TRBV19 and TRBJ2-2, with D unclear. The CDR3 has 16 amino acids. CDR1 LNHDA and CDR2 SQIVND come from the germline V gene (reference sequence). V gave up 3 bases and J gave up 2 bases, with 13 bases separating them. CDR3 in amino acids: CASSIYVGRNTGELFF. For the CDR3, the DNA is TGTGCCAGTAGTATTTATGTGGGTCGAAACACCGGGGAGCTGTTTTTT. The full variable domain, its missing parts supplied by reference TRBV19 and TRBJ2-2, is DGGITQSPKYLFRKEGQNVTLSCEQNLNHDAMYWYRQDPGQGLRLIYYSQIVNDFQKGDIAEGYSVSREKKESFPLTVTSAQKNPTAFYLCASSIYVGRNTGELFFGEGSRLTVL.

In the case of this clonotype: The junction and the germline gene differ at one end; a read error may be behind it. J is TRBJ2-7 and V is TRBV4-1; 11 nucleotides match TRBD1. The CDR3 runs to 16 residues. Per the germline V gene, CDR1 is MGHRA and CDR2 is YSYEKL. CDR3 nucleotides: TGCGCCAGCAGCGGACGGACAGGGGGCAGTTCCTACGAGCAGTGCTTC. It yields the protein CASSGRTGGSSYEQCF.

On this clonotype: A read error is possible here, since a much larger clone lies one base away. This chain connects TRBV20-1 to TRBJ2-3; 10 positions agree with TRBD2. The CDR3 has 16 amino acids. Looked up from germline, CDR1 is DFQATT and CDR2 is SNEGSKA (reference sequence). CDR3 DNA sequence: TGCGGTGCTAGAGGGGTAGCGGGGGGCAGCACAGATACGCAGTATTTT. Translation gives CGARGVAGGSTDTQYF.

With regard to this clonotype: A much larger clonotype is one base distant, so this may be a read error. The rearrangement uses TRBV4-3 and TRBJ1-4; D unresolved. V gave up 11 bases and J gave up 4 bases, with 14 bases separating them. The CDR3 has 13 amino acids. From germline, CDR1 is LGHNA and CDR2 YSLEER. The CDR3 protein is CAPSSSLNEKLFF. CDR3 coding DNA: TGCGCCCCGTCGTCCAGCCTTAATGAAAAACTGTTTTTT.

Remarks on this clonotype: A much larger clonotype is one base distant, so this may be a read error. The chain combines TRBV4-2 with TRBJ2-1; D might be TRBD1 (5 bases). V was cut by 3 bases and J by 9 bases, with 15 bases left in between. The CDR3 runs to 14 residues. CDR1 and CDR2 from the germline V gene are LGHNA and YNFKEQ. CDR3 in amino acids: CASSHGGQGCEQFF. CDR3 nucleotides: TGTGCCAGCAGCCACGGTGGGCAGGGCTGTGAGCAGTTCTTC.

In its sample, this clonotype was seen many times. V usage is TRBV28 and J usage is TRBJ1-1, with D possibly TRBD1 on 5 matching bases. Germline CDR1 reads MDHEN; CDR2 reads SYDVKM. Trimming removed 5 bases from V and 6 bases from J, with 22 bases in between. This CDR3 has 16 residues. The CDR3, as DNA: TGTGCCAGCAGTACCATTTCTCACAGCCGGGGGTCTGAAGCTTTCTTT. This encodes CASSTISHSRGSEAFF.

This clonotype showed up many times. This chain joins TRBV6-5 and TRBJ2-2, with D perhaps matching TRBD1 or TRBD2 (5 bases each). The V and J ends lost 5 bases and 6 bases respectively, with 19 bases between them. Germline assignment: CDR1 MNHEY and CDR2 SVGAGI. The length of the CDR3 is 16 residues. The chain's CDR3 is CASSGVGDSFPGELFF. DNA of the CDR3: TGTGCCAGCAGTGGTGTGGGGGATTCGTTTCCCGGGGAGCTGTTTTTT.

A word on this clonotype: This may arise from a read error, as a much more abundant clone is one base away. This sequence joins TRBV20-1 and TRBJ1-6; a weak D match, TRBD1 (6 bases). The CDR3 is 15 residues long. CDR1 is DFQATT and CDR2 is SNEGSKA in the germline V gene (reference sequence). DNA for the CDR3: TGCAGTGCTAGCGGGGGGGCACTCTATAATTCACCCTTCCACTTT. This sequence encodes CSASGGALYNSPFHF.

This clonotype has ten or more counts. The DNA for the CDR3 is TGTGCCAGTAGCCCCGTGGATCAGCCCCAGCATTTT. As protein: CASSPVDQPQHF. The V gene is TRBV19, the J gene TRBJ1-5; D not resolved. V lost 6 bases to trimming and J lost 5 bases, with 8 bases between them. This CDR3 contains 12 residues. Germline V CDR1 and CDR2: LNHDA, SQIVND (reference sequence).

This clonotype was seen repeatedly, ten times or more. This sequence joins TRBV4-1 and TRBJ2-7, with D tentatively TRBD1 or TRBD2 (5 bases each). Germline-derived CDR1 and CDR2 are MGHRA and YSYEKL. This CDR3 is built from 14 residues. V gave up 1 base and J gave up 5 bases, with 12 bases separating them. This chain's CDR3 is CASSQGMGTNEQYF. Written as DNA, the CDR3 is TGCGCCAGCAGCCAAGGGATGGGGACGAACGAGCAGTACTTC.

The sample holds many counts of this clonotype. Here the CDR3 DNA reads TGCAGCGGGACGAGCGGGAACACCGGGGAGCTGTTTTTT. It translates to CSGTSGNTGELFF. The chain links TRBV29-1 to TRBJ2-2, with a possible D match to TRBD2 (5 bases). CDR3 length: 13 amino acids. The ends were cut back, 7 bases at V and 1 base at J, with 10 bases in the middle. The germline CDR1 and CDR2 sequences are SQVTM and ANQGSEA.